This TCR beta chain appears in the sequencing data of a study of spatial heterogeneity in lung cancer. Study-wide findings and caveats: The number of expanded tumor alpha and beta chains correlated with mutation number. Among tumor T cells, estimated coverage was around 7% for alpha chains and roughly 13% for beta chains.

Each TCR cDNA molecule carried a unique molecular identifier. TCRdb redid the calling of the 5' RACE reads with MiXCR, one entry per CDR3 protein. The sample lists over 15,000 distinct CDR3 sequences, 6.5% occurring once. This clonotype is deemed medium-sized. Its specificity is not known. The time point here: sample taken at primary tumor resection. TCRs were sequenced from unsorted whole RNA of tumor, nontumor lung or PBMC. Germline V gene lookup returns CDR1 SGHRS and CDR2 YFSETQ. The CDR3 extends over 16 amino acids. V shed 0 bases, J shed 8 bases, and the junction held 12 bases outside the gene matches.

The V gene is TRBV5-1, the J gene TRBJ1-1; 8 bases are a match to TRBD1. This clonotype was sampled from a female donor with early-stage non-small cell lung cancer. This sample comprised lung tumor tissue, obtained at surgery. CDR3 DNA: TGCGCCAGCAGCTTGGTAACTGGGACAGGATACGAAGAAGCTTTCTTT. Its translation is CASSLVTGTGYEEAFF.